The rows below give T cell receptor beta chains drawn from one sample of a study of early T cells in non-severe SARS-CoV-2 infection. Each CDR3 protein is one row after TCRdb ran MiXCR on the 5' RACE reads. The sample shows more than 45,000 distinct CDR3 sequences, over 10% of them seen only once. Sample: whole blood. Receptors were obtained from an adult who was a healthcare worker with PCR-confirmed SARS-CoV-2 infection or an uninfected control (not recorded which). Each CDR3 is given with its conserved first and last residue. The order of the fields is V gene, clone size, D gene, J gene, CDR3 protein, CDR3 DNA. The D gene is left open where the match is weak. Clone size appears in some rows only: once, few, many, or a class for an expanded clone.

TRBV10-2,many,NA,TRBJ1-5,CASSESVQPQHF,TGCGCCAGCAGTGAATCGGTTCAGCCCCAGCATTTT
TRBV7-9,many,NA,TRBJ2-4,CASSLKGNIQYF,TGTGCCAGCAGCTTAAAAGGAAACATTCAGTACTTC
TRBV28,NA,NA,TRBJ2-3,CASKGAGVLLGTDTQYF,TGTGCCTCGAAAGGGGCAGGGGTATTGTTGGGCACAGATACGCAGTATTTT
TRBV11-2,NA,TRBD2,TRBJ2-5,CASSPGGGQETQYF,TGTGCCAGCAGCCCCGGCGGGGGGCAAGAGACCCAGTACTTC
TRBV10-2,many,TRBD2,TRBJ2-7,CASRGTSNEQYF,TGCGCCAGCAGAGGGACTAGCAACGAGCAGTACTTC
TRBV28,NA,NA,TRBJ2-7,CASRDPNSYEQYF,TGTGCCAGCCGAGATCCCAATAGCTACGAGCAGTACTTC
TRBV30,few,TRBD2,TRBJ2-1,CAFRKLAGKENEQFF,TGTGCCTTCCGAAAACTAGCGGGAAAAGAGAATGAGCAGTTCTTC
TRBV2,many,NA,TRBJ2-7,CASDKSAAEQYF,TGTGCCAGCGATAAGAGTGCGGCCGAGCAGTACTTC
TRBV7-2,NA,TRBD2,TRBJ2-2,CASNRGLAGGRGELFF,TGTGCCAGCAACAGGGGACTAGCGGGAGGACGAGGGGAGCTGTTTTTT
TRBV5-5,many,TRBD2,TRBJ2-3,CASSWERGTDTQYF,TGTGCCAGCAGCTGGGAGCGGGGAACAGATACGCAGTATTTT
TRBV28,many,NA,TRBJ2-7,CASSLRTYEQYF,TGTGCCAGCAGTTTACGCACCTACGAGCAGTACTTC
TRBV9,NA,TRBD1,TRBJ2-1,CASSVTDRGRWNEQFF,TGTGCCAGCAGCGTTACGGACAGGGGGCGGTGGAATGAGCAGTTCTTC
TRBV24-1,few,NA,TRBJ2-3,CATSEPGPEETDTQYF,TGTGCCACCAGCGAGCCGGGGCCCGAAGAGACAGATACGCAGTATTTT
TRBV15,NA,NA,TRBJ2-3,CATSREKTDTQYF,TGTGCCACCAGCAGGGAGAAGACAGATACGCAGTATTTT
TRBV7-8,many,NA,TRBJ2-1,CASSSYGASYNEQFF,TGTGCCAGCAGCAGTTATGGGGCCTCCTACAATGAGCAGTTCTTC
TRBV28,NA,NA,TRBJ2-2,CASSFHSPNTGELFF,TGTGCCAGCAGTTTCCACTCACCGAACACCGGGGAGCTGTTTTTT
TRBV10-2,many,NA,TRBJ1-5,CASSPRTGSEPQHF,TGCGCCAGCAGCCCCCGTACAGGCTCGGAGCCCCAGCATTTT
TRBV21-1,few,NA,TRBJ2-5,CASSKKTPGPPKETQYF,TGTGCCAGCAGCAAAAAGACCCCGGGACCCCCCAAAGAGACCCAGTACTTC
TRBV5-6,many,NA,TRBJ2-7,CASSLADAEQYF,TGTGCCAGCAGCTTGGCAGACGCCGAGCAGTACTTC
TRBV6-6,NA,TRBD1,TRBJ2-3,CASSYYRGHTDTQYF,TGTGCCAGCAGTTATTACAGGGGACACACAGATACGCAGTATTTT
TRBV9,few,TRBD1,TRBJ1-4,CASSLRGRWNEKLFF,TGTGCCAGCAGCTTGAGGGGGCGCTGGAATGAAAAACTGTTTTTT
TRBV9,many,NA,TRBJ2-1,CASSVKNEQFF,TGTGCCAGCAGCGTTAAGAATGAGCAGTTCTTC
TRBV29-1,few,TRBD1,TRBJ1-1,CSAPGTGDFGNTEAFF,TGCAGCGCCCCCGGGACAGGGGATTTCGGGAACACTGAAGCTTTCTTT
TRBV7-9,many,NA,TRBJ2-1,CVISRDRPYNEQFF,TGTGTAATCAGCCGGGACCGACCCTACAATGAGCAGTTCTTC
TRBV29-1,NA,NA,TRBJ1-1,CSVDRHQNTEAFF,TGCAGCGTTGATCGACACCAGAACACTGAAGCTTTCTTT
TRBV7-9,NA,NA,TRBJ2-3,CASSSVRGDGQYF,TGTGCCAGCAGCTCGGTCCGTGGCGATGGGCAGTATTTT
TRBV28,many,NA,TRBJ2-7,CASSFAALPDPYEQYF,TGTGCCAGCAGTTTTGCGGCCCTCCCCGACCCCTACGAGCAGTACTTC
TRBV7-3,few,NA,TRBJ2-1,CASSLNLGGLMNEQFF,TGTGCCAGCAGCTTAAATCTGGGCGGCTTGATGAATGAGCAGTTCTTC
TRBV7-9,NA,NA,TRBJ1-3,CASSLTISGNTIYF,TGTGCCAGCAGCTTAACCATCTCTGGAAACACCATATATTTT
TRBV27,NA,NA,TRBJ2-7,CASSPQGWSYEQYF,TGTGCCAGCAGTCCCCAGGGGTGGAGCTACGAGCAGTACTTC
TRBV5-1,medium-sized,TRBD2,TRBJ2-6,CASSPTSAGANVLTF,TGCGCCAGCAGCCCAACTAGCGCTGGGGCCAACGTCCTGACTTTC
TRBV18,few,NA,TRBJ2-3,CASSPAASTDTQYF,TGTGCCAGCTCACCCGCCGCGAGCACAGATACGCAGTATTTT
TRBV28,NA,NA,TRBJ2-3,CATLLTDTQYF,TGTGCCACCTTACTCACAGATACGCAGTATTTT
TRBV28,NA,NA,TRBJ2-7,CASRARGDRSYEQYF,TGTGCCAGCAGGGCCCGGGGCGACAGATCCTACGAGCAGTACTTC
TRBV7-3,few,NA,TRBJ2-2,CASSLSVSAELFF,TGTGCCAGCAGCTTAAGTGTATCGGCGGAGCTGTTTTTT
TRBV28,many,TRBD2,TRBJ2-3,CASSPWTSGRTDTQYF,TGTGCCAGCAGTCCATGGACTAGCGGGAGGACAGATACGCAGTATTTT
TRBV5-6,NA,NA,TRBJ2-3,CASSPGLVDTQYF,TGTGCCAGCAGCCCCGGACTGGTAGATACGCAGTATTTT
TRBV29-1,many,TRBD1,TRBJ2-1,CSGDRGRINEQFF,TGCAGCGGGGACAGGGGGCGAATCAATGAGCAGTTCTTC
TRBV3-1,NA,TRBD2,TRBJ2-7,CASSQDVGLAGRPPYEQYF,TGTGCCAGCAGCCAAGATGTGGGACTAGCGGGACGGCCCCCTTACGAGCAGTACTTC
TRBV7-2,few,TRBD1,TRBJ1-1,CASSIYMTGYTEAFF,TGTGCCAGCAGCATCTACATGACAGGGTACACTGAAGCTTTCTTT
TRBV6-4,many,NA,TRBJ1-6,CASSDSTYNSPLHF,TGTGCCAGCAGTGACTCGACCTATAATTCACCCCTCCACTTT
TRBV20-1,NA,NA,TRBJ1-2,CSAKGLTYGYTF,TGCAGTGCTAAGGGCCTTACCTATGGCTACACCTTC
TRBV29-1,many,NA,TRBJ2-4,CSVEDTTGPLGAKNIQYF,TGCAGCGTTGAAGACACGACAGGACCATTGGGAGCCAAAAACATTCAGTACTTC
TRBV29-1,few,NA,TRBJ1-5,CRTPRGNQPQHF,TGCAGGACCCCGAGGGGGAATCAGCCCCAGCATTTT
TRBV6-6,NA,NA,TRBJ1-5,CASSFTALGDQPQHF,TGTGCCAGCAGTTTCACTGCACTGGGCGATCAGCCCCAGCATTTT
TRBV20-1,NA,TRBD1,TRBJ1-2,CSARDGHRGLYGYTF,TGCAGTGCTAGAGATGGGCACAGGGGGCTTTATGGCTACACCTTC